In its sample, the clone carrying this TCR beta chain was seen once. Its antigen remains unidentified. Only in-frame clones appear in the TCRdb table, and some are missing; sequencing was by immunoSEQ multiplex PCR. The sample carries some 800,000 clones, 80% to 95% recorded once. The record originates from a study of shared clonotypes between healthy human individuals. The overall study: Per donor, CD8 memory used one plate, CD8 naive used two, CD4 memory used three and CD4 naive used three. Broader study findings: Some naive CD4 clonotypes, 5% to 5.5%, turned up in common across several donors.

Germline assignment: CDR1 MGHDK and CDR2 SYGVNS. There are 13 residues in the CDR3. The ends were cut back, 2 bases at V and 5 bases at J, with 7 bases in the middle. As defined, naive CD8 cells were CD45RO-negative and positively selected for CCR7, with terminally differentiated effector memory CD45RA+ cells excluded. The sequence was collected from a man younger than 40 in good health. The sample was naive CD8+ T cells sorted from blood. The gene calls are TRBV25-1 and TRBJ2-4, with D perhaps matching TRBD2 (5 bases). The CDR3 loop reads CASSEGLENIQYF. The CDR3 DNA is TGTGCCAGCAGTGAAGGACTGGAAAACATTCAGTACTTC.